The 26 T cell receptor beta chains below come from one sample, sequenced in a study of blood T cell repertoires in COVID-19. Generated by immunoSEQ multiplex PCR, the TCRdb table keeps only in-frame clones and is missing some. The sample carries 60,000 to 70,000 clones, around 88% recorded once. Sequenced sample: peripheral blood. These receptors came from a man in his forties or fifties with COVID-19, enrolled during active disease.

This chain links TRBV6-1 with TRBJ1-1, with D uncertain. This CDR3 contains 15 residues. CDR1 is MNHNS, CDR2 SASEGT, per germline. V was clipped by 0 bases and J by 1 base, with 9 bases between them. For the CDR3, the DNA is TGTGCCAGCAGTGAAGCGGGCGCCAAGAACACTGAAGCTTTCTTT. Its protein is CASSEAGAKNTEAFF.

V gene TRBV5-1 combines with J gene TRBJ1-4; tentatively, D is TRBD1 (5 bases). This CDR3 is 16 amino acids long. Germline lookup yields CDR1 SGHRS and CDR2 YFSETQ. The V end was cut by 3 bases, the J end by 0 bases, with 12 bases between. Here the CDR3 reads CASSYGGTPTNEKLFF. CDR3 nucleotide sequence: TGCGCCAGCAGCTATGGAGGGACGCCAACTAATGAAAAACTGTTTTTT.

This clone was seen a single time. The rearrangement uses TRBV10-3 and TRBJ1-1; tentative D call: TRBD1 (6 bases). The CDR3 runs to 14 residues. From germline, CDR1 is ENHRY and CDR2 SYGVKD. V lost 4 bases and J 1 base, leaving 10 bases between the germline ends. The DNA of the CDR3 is TGTGCCATCAGTGTGGAACAGGGGAACACTGAAGCTTTCTTT. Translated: CAISVEQGNTEAFF.

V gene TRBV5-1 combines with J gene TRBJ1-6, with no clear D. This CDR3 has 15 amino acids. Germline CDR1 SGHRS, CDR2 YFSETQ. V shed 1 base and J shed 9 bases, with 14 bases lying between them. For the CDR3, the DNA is TGCGCCAGCAGCTTGATGAGGCCAAAAGTTTCACCCCTCCACTTT. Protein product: CASSLMRPKVSPLHF.

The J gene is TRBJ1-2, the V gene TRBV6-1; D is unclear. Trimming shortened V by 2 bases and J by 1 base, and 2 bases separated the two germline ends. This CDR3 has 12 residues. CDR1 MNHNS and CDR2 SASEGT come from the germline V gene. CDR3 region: CASSEYNYGYTF. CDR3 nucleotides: TGTGCCAGCAGTGAATATAACTATGGCTACACCTTC.

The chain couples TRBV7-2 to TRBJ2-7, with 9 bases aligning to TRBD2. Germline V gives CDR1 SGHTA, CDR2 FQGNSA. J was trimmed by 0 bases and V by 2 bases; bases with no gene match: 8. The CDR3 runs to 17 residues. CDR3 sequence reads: CASSLMASGASSYEQYF. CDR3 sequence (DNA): TGTGCCAGCAGCTTAATGGCTAGCGGGGCAAGCTCCTACGAGCAGTACTTC.

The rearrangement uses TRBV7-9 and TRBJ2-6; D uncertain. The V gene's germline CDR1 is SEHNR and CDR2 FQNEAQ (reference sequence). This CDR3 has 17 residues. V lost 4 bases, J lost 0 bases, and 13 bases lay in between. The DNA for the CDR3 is TGTGCCAGCAGCTCGTCCCCCAGTTACTCTGGGGCCAACGTCCTGACTTTC. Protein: CASSSSPSYSGANVLTF. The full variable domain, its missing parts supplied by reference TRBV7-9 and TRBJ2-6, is DTGVSQNPRHKITKRGQNVTFRCDPISEHNRLYWYRQTLGQGPEFLTYFQNEAQLEKSRLLSDRFSAERPKGSFSTLEIQRTEQGDSAMYLCASSSSPSYSGANVLTFGAGSRLTVL.

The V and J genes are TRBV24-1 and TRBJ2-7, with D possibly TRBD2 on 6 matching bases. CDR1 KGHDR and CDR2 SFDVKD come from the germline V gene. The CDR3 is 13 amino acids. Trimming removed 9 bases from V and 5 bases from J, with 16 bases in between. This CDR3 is CATHTPGRHEQYF. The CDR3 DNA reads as TGTGCCACCCATACTCCGGGGAGGCACGAGCAGTACTTC.

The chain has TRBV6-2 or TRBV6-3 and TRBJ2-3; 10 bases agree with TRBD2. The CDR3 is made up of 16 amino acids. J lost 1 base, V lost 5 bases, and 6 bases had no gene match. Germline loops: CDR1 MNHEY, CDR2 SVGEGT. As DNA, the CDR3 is TGTGCCAGCAGTCGGTGGACTAGCGGCCGCACAGATACGCAGTATTTT. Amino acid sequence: CASSRWTSGRTDTQYF.

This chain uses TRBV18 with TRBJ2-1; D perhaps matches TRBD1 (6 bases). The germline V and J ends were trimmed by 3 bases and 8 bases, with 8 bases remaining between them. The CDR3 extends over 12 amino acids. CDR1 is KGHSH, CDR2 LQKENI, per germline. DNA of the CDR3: TGTGCCAGCTCACCGGACAGTGATGAGCAGTTCTTC. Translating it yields CASSPDSDEQFF.

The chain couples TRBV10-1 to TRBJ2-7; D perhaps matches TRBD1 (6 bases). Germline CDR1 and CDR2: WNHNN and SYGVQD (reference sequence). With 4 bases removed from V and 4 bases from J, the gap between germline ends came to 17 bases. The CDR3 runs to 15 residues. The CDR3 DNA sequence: TGCGCCAGCAGTGGGGTCGTGGGGGCGGATTACGAGCAGTACTTC. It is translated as CASSGVVGADYEQYF.

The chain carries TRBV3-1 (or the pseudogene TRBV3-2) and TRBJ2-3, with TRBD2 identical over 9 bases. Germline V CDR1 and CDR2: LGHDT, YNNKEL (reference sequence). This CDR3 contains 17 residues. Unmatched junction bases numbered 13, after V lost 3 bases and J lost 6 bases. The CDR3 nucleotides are TGTGCCAGCAGCCATTTTCTAGCGGGGATCGGCTCCGATACGCAGTATTTT. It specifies CASSHFLAGIGSDTQYF.

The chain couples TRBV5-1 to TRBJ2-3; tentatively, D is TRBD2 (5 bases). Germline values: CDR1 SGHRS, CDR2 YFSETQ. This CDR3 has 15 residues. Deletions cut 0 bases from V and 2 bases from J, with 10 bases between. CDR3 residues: CASSLDPGYTDTQYF. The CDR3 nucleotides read TGCGCCAGCAGCTTGGATCCGGGGTACACAGATACGCAGTATTTT.

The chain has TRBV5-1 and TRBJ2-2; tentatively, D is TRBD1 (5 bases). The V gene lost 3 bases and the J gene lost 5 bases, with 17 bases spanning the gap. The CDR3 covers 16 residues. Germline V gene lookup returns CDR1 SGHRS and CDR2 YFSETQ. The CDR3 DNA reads TGCGCCAGCAGCTCGGACATGGGGCTGTGGACCGGGGAGCTGTTTTTT. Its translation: CASSSDMGLWTGELFF.

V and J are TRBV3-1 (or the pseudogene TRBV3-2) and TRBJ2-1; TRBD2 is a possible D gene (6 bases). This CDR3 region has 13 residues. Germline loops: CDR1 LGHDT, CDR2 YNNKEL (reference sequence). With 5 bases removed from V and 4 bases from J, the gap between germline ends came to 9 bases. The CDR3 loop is CASSDGTYNEQFF. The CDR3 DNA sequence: TGTGCCAGCAGCGATGGGACTTACAATGAGCAGTTCTTC.

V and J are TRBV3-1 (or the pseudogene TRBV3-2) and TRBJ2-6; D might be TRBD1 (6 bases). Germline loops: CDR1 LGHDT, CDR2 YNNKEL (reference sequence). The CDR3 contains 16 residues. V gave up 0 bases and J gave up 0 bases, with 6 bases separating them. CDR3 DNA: TGTGCCAGCAGCCAAGAAGGGGGCTCTGGGGCCAACGTCCTGACTTTC. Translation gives CASSQEGGSGANVLTF.

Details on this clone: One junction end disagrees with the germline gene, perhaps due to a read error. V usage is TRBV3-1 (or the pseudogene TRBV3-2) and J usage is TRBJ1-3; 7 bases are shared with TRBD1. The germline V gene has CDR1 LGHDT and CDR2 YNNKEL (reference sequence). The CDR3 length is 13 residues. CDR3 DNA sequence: TGTGCCAGCAGCCAAGATGAAGGGACAGCACGTCATTTT. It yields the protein CASSQDEGTARHF.

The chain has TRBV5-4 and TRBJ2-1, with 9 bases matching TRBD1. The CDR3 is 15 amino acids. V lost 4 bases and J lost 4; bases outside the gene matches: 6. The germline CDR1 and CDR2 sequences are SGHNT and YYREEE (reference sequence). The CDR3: CASSLRDRVYNEQFF. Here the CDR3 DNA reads TGTGCCAGCAGCCTCCGGGACAGGGTATACAATGAGCAGTTCTTC.

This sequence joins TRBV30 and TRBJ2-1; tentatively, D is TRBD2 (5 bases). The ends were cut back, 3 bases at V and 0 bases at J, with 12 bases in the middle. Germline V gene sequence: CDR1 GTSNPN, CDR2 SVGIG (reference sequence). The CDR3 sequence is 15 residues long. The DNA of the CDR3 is TGTGCCTGGAGGACGGACTTTAGCTCCTACAATGAGCAGTTCTTC. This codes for CAWRTDFSSYNEQFF.

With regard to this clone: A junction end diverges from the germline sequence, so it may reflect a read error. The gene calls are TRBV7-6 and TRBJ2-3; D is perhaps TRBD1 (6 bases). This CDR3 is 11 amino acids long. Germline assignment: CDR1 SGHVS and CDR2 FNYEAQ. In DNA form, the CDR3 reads TGCGGGGCAGGGGGCACAGATACGCAGTATTTT. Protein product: CGAGGTDTQYF.

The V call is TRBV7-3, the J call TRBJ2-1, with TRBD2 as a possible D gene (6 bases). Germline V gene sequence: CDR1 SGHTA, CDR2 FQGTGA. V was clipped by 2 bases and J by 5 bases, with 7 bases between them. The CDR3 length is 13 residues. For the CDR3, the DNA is TGTGCCAGCAGCTTACGGAGGGACAATGAGCAGTTCTTC. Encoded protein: CASSLRRDNEQFF.

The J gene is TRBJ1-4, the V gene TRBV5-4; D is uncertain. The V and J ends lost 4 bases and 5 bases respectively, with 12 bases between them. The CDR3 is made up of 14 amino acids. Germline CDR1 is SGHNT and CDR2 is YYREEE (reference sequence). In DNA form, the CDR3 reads TGTGCCAGCAGCGATAGAACGGGGAATGAAAAACTGTTTTTT. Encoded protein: CASSDRTGNEKLFF. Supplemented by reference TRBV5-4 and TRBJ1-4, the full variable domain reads ETGVTQSPTHLIKTRGQQVTLRCSSQSGHNTVSWYQQALGQGPQFIFQYYREEENGRGNFPPRFSGLQFPNYSSELNVNALELDDSALYLCASSDRTGNEKLFFGSGTQLSVL.

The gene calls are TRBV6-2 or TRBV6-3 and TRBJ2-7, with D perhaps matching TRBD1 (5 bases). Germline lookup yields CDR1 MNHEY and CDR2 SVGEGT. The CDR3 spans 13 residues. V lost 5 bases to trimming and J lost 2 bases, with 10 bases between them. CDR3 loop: CASSRIQAYEQYF. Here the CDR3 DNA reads TGTGCCAGCAGTCGGATACAGGCCTACGAGCAGTACTTC.

The CDR3 protein is CASSLRIAGQETQYF. The CDR3 bases are TGTGCCAGCAGCTTACGGATAGCGGGGCAGGAGACCCAGTACTTC. This rearrangement joins TRBV7-9 to TRBJ2-5; 8 positions agree with TRBD2. The length of the CDR3 is 15 residues. Germline V gene lookup returns CDR1 SEHNR and CDR2 FQNEAQ (reference sequence). J lost 5 bases, V lost 2 bases, and 7 bases had no gene match.

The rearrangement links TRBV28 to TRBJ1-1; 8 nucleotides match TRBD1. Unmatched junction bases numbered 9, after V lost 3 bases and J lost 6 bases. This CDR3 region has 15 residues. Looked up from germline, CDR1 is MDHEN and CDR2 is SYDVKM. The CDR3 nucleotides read TGTGCCAGCAGTTTGGGGCAGGGGGCGCGAGCTGAAGCTTTCTTT. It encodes CASSLGQGARAEAFF.

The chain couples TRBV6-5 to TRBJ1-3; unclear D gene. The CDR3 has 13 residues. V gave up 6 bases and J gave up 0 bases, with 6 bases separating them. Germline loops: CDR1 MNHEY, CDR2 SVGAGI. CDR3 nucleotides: TGTGCCAGCAGACTAAGCTCTGGAAACACCATATATTTT. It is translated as CASRLSSGNTIYF.